One and the same sample provided the 27 T cell receptor beta chains below, sequenced in a study of blood T cell repertoires in COVID-19. TCRdb keeps only in-frame clones here, not all; method: immunoSEQ multiplex PCR. The sample holds roughly 190,000 clones, around four fifths seen once. Sequenced input: PBMCs or T cells enriched from blood (not recorded which). Receptor source: a man aged 35-49 years who had recovered from COVID-19.

V is TRBV4-3 and J is TRBJ1-2; D remains ambiguous. The CDR3 runs to 14 residues. V was shortened by 1 base and J by 4 bases, with 10 bases between the two germline ends. Germline lookup yields CDR1 LGHNA and CDR2 YSLEER. The CDR3 DNA follows: TGCGCCAGCAGCCAAGGAGAGGGAGCCTATGGCTACACCTTC. This codes for CASSQGEGAYGYTF.

This rearrangement joins TRBV3-1 (or the pseudogene TRBV3-2) to TRBJ1-2; 7 nucleotides line up with TRBD1. The junction had 4 bases not matched to a gene; V was cut back by 1 base and J by 8 bases. The CDR3 has 13 amino acids. Germline V CDR1 and CDR2: LGHDT, YNNKEL (reference sequence). The CDR3 loop reads CASSQVQGSGYTF. The CDR3 DNA sequence: TGTGCCAGCAGCCAAGTACAGGGGAGCGGCTACACCTTC.

V and J are TRBV5-1 and TRBJ1-3; TRBD1 matches 9 bases. V lost 3 bases and J lost 0; bases outside the gene matches: 1. The CDR3 spans 15 residues. Germline-derived CDR1 and CDR2 are SGHRS and YFSETQ. CDR3 sequence: CASSWDRASGNTIYF. The CDR3 DNA follows: TGCGCCAGCAGCTGGGACAGGGCCTCTGGAAACACCATATATTTT.

The rearrangement links TRBV30 to TRBJ1-2, with 8 positions matching TRBD1. V shed 3 bases and J 5 bases; nucleotides not matched to a gene: 2. The CDR3 is 12 residues long. Germline lookup yields CDR1 GTSNPN and CDR2 SVGIG (reference sequence). The DNA of the CDR3 is TGTGCCTGGAGAAGGACAGGGTATGGCTACACCTTC. It encodes CAWRRTGYGYTF.

The sample holds one count of this clone. This chain connects TRBV28 to TRBJ2-7; D possibly corresponds to TRBD2 (6 bases). The germline V and J ends were trimmed by 10 bases and 8 bases, with 27 bases remaining between them. CDR1 MDHEN and CDR2 SYDVKM come from the germline V gene. This CDR3 comprises 15 residues. As DNA, the CDR3 is TGTGCCACCGAGAGGGGACCCGGGAGTAATTATAAGCAGTACTTC. It codes for CATERGPGSNYKQYF.

The chain combines TRBV6-2 or TRBV6-3 with TRBJ1-4; D not certain. Germline CDR1 MNHEY, CDR2 SVGEGT. This CDR3 has 15 amino acids. Trimming cost V 1 base and J 8 bases, with 14 bases left between them. The CDR3 nucleotides read TGTGCCAGCAGTTACTGGGTGGGCAGCGGCGAAAAACTGTTTTTT. The encoded protein is CASSYWVGSGEKLFF.

The genes are TRBV2 and TRBJ1-3; D remains ambiguous. The germline CDR1 and CDR2 sequences are SNHLY and FYNNEI. This CDR3 region has 16 residues. Trimming left V 4 bases short and J 0 bases short, with 13 bases between. This CDR3 reads CASSVSETISGNTIYF. For the CDR3, the DNA is TGTGCCAGCAGTGTTTCCGAGACAATCTCTGGAAACACCATATATTTT.

The chain links TRBV11-3 to TRBJ2-3, with D hard to call. From germline, CDR1 is SGHNT and CDR2 YENEEA. The germline V and J ends were trimmed by 4 bases and 0 bases, with 8 bases remaining between them. CDR3 size: 14 residues. CDR3 nucleotides: TGTGCCAGCAGCTCCCGGAGAAGCACAGATACGCAGTATTTT. Translated: CASSSRRSTDTQYF.

The V call is TRBV3-1 (or the pseudogene TRBV3-2), the J call TRBJ2-2; 8 bases are a match to TRBD2. The CDR3 totals 18 residues. V lost 0 bases to trimming and J lost 4 bases; unmatched junction nucleotides: 10. Germline V lookup: CDR1 LGHDT, CDR2 YNNKEL (reference sequence). The CDR3 bases are TGTGCCAGCAGCCAAGATGACGGGAGGGCCCGGTGCACCGGGGAGCTGTTTTTT. Protein product: CASSQDDGRARCTGELFF.

V usage is TRBV5-1 and J usage is TRBJ2-1; D unclear. Germline-derived CDR1 and CDR2 are SGHRS and YFSETQ. This CDR3 has 16 amino acids. Trimming shortened V by 4 bases and J by 3 bases, and 17 bases separated the two germline ends. The CDR3 spells CASSISPGVDYNEQFF. The CDR3 DNA reads TGCGCCAGCAGCATATCCCCGGGTGTCGACTACAATGAGCAGTTCTTC. The full variable domain, completed using reference TRBV5-1 and TRBJ2-1, is KAGVTQTPRYLIKTRGQQVTLSCSPISGHRSVSWYQQTPGQGLQFLFEYFSETQRNKGNFPGRFSGRQFSNSRSEMNVSTLELGDSALYLCASSISPGVDYNEQFFGPGTRLTVL.

The chain links TRBV18 to TRBJ2-2, with 8 bases fitting TRBD2. The CDR3 loop spans 17 amino acids. Germline V gene sequence: CDR1 KGHSH, CDR2 LQKENI. With V trimmed by 3 bases and J by 5 bases, 11 bases remained unmatched. This CDR3 reads CASSPLPAASGTGELFF. The CDR3, as DNA: TGTGCCAGCTCACCCCTCCCTGCGGCTAGCGGGACCGGGGAGCTGTTTTTT.

V gene TRBV4-3 combines with J gene TRBJ2-7; 9 bases line up with TRBD2. The length of the CDR3 is 19 residues. V was clipped by 4 bases and J by 0 bases; unmatched bases: 16. From germline, CDR1 is LGHNA and CDR2 YSLEER. Here the CDR3 DNA reads TGCGCCAGCAGCCGCTATTTATCTAGGACAGCGGGGGGCTCCTACGAGCAGTACTTC. Residues: CASSRYLSRTAGGSYEQYF.

J is TRBJ1-1 and V is TRBV2; perhaps TRBD1 as D (5 bases). Germline V gene sequence: CDR1 SNHLY, CDR2 FYNNEI. This CDR3 is built from 18 residues. The V end lost 4 bases, the J end lost 1 base, and 22 bases lay between the germline ends. The CDR3 here is CASSGPYLGGSANTEAFF. The CDR3 DNA is TGTGCCAGCAGTGGTCCGTACTTGGGGGGGAGTGCGAACACTGAAGCTTTCTTT.

The chain is built from TRBV24-1 and TRBJ2-5; D might be TRBD1 (6 bases). The CDR3 is made up of 15 amino acids. V lost 4 bases and J lost 3, with 14 bases in between. Germline-derived CDR1 and CDR2 are KGHDR and SFDVKD. The CDR3 protein is CATSDPRTEEETQYF. In DNA, the CDR3 is TGTGCCACCAGTGACCCCCGGACAGAAGAAGAGACCCAGTACTTC.

The chain couples TRBV6-2 or TRBV6-3 to TRBJ1-5; D remains unclear. The ends were cut back, 4 bases at V and 4 bases at J, with 14 bases in the middle. The CDR3 is made up of 15 amino acids. Germline assignment: CDR1 MNHEY and CDR2 SVGEGT. The DNA for the CDR3 is TGTGCCAGCAGTTTCCGGCCAGGCTATAATCAGCCCCAGCATTTT. It encodes CASSFRPGYNQPQHF.

The chain joins TRBV6-2 or TRBV6-3 to TRBJ1-1; 9 bases agree with TRBD1. This CDR3 contains 16 residues. With 2 bases clipped from V and 4 bases from J, the junction kept 8 bases outside the gene matches. Germline loops: CDR1 MNHEY, CDR2 SVGEGT. The CDR3 region is CASSYRQGELLTEAFF. The CDR3 DNA is TGTGCCAGCAGTTACCGACAGGGGGAGCTTCTCACTGAAGCTTTCTTT.

This chain connects TRBV21-1 to TRBJ1-6; the listed D gene, TRBD1, was not tested against the DNA. TRBV21-1 is a pseudogene locus. This CDR3 region has 19 residues. The CDR3 loop reads CASSKALSGDFSYNSPLHF. The CDR3 DNA reads as TGTGCCAGCAGCAAAGCGCTATCAGGGGATTTCTCCTATAATTCACCCCTCCACTTT.

V and J are TRBV6-5 and TRBJ1-1; possibly TRBD1 for D (6 bases). Germline CDR1 is MNHEY and CDR2 is SVGAGI. This CDR3 is 15 amino acids long. Between the trimmed V and J ends, which lost 5 bases and 1 base, there was a span of 14 bases. CDR3 residues: CASSPTGHRNTEAFF. The CDR3 DNA is TGTGCCAGCAGTCCTACGGGACACCGGAACACTGAAGCTTTCTTT.

The chain combines TRBV2 with TRBJ2-3; TRBD2 matches 9 bases. The CDR3 totals 13 residues. Unmatched junction bases numbered 3, after V lost 8 bases and J lost 3 bases. CDR1 SNHLY and CDR2 FYNNEI come from the germline V gene. CDR3 residues: CASGREGTDTQYF. CDR3 sequence (DNA): TGTGCCAGCGGGCGGGAGGGAACAGATACGCAGTATTTT.

This chain joins TRBV9 and TRBJ2-5; TRBD1 agrees at 8 bases. There are 14 residues in the CDR3. V trimming: 3 bases; J trimming: 2 bases; junction bases outside the gene matches: 3. Germline-derived CDR1 and CDR2 are SGDLS and YYNGEE. CDR3 sequence: CASSATGDQETQYF. DNA for the CDR3: TGTGCCAGCAGCGCGACAGGGGATCAAGAGACCCAGTACTTC.

The genes are TRBV4-3 and TRBJ2-7, with 10 bases aligning to TRBD2. This CDR3 is 17 amino acids long. The germline V gene encodes CDR1 LGHNA and CDR2 YSLEER. Trimming removed 1 base from V and 0 bases from J; junction bases left unmatched: 6. The CDR3 DNA reads as TGCGCCAGCAGCCAAGGACTAGCGGGTCCTGCCTCCTACGAGCAGTACTTC. Translation: CASSQGLAGPASYEQYF.

The gene calls are TRBV30 and TRBJ2-7; the D gene is possibly TRBD2 (6 bases). From germline, CDR1 is GTSNPN and CDR2 SVGIG (reference sequence). This CDR3 is 12 amino acids long. Trimming removed 5 bases from V and 3 bases from J, with 11 bases in between. The CDR3 protein is CAWGLINYEQYF. DNA of the CDR3: TGTGCCTGGGGACTAATTAACTACGAGCAGTACTTC.

V gene TRBV7-2 combines with J gene TRBJ1-3, with D perhaps TRBD1 (6 bases). Per the germline V gene, CDR1 is SGHTA and CDR2 is FQGNSA. The CDR3 is 14 amino acids. The V and J ends lost 4 bases and 1 base respectively, with 8 bases between them. As DNA, the CDR3 is TGTGCCAGCAGCTCAGGGGATTCTGGAAACACCATATATTTT. It specifies CASSSGDSGNTIYF.

V is TRBV5-1 and J is TRBJ2-5; 7 positions match TRBD2. The CDR3 runs to 15 residues. CDR1 and CDR2 from the germline V gene are SGHRS and YFSETQ. Trimming removed 6 bases from V and 2 bases from J; junction bases left unmatched: 10. The CDR3 reads CASNLGTTYQETQYF. The CDR3 coding sequence is TGCGCCAGCAACCTAGGGACTACATATCAAGAGACCCAGTACTTC.

The chain has TRBV7-9 and TRBJ2-7; 11 bases map to TRBD1. The J segment lost 3 bases and the V segment lost 3 bases, leaving 4 bases of the junction unmatched. CDR3 size: 15 residues. Germline CDR1 SEHNR, CDR2 FQNEAQ (reference sequence). CDR3 DNA: TGTGCCAGCAGCTTGGGACAGGGGGTAAGCTACGAGCAGTACGTC. It translates to CASSLGQGVSYEQYV.

The chain carries TRBV27 and TRBJ1-5; tentatively, D is TRBD1 (5 bases). Germline values: CDR1 MNHEY, CDR2 SMNVEV (reference sequence). V was shortened by 6 bases and J by 3 bases, with 15 bases between the two germline ends. This CDR3 has 15 amino acids. CDR3 DNA sequence: TGTGCCAGCAGCCCTTCCAGGGTCCCCAATCAGCCCCAGCATTTT. Amino acids: CASSPSRVPNQPQHF.

The rearrangement links TRBV19 to TRBJ2-6; D may be TRBD2 (5 bases). Trimming took off 3 bases at V and 6 bases at J, with 12 bases between the two ends. Germline V CDR1 and CDR2: LNHDA, SQIVND (reference sequence). The length of the CDR3 is 15 residues. DNA of the CDR3: TGTGCCAGTAGTATGACGGGATTTTCGGCCAACGTCCTGACTTTC. It is translated as CASSMTGFSANVLTF.